A selection of T cell receptor beta chains follows, all from one sample in a study of T cells in Graves' hyperthyroidism and ophthalmopathy. MiXCR, applied by TCRdb to the multiplex PCR reads, yields one record per CDR3 protein. The sample yields about 640,000 distinct CDR3 sequences, more than 14% seen once. Sequencing was done on a sample of blood. These receptors all come from a woman in her 50s with Graves' ophthalmopathy. Each CDR3 is given with its conserved first and last residue. The D gene is left open where the match is weak. Clone size appears in some rows only: once, few, many, or a class for an expanded clone.

V gene	D gene	J gene	clone size	CDR3 DNA	CDR3 protein
TRBV20-1	TRBD1	TRBJ2-7	many	TGCAGTGCAGAACCGACAGGGGGCTTCTACGAGCAGTACTTC	CSAEPTGGFYEQYF
TRBV10-3	-	TRBJ2-7	many	TGTGCCATCAGTGCCTCACTTCCTAGCTCCTACGAGCAGTACTTC	CAISASLPSSYEQYF
TRBV5-1	-	TRBJ2-7	many	TGCGCCAGCAGCTTGGCCGCGGGACACCCTTCCTACGAGCAGTACTTC	CASSLAAGHPSYEQYF
TRBV28	-	TRBJ1-5	many	TGTGCCAGCAGTTTTCATCAGGGTACTCAGCCCCAGCATTTT	CASSFHQGTQPQHF
TRBV9	-	TRBJ1-2	many	TGTGCCAGCAGCGTAGGACAAGCGTCAACTAACTATGGCTACACCTTC	CASSVGQASTNYGYTF
TRBV12-3/TRBV12-4	-	TRBJ2-1	many	TGTGCCAGCAGTCCGTTTGGCGGGTACAATGAGCAGTTCTTC	CASSPFGGYNEQFF
TRBV18	-	TRBJ1-3	many	TGTGCCAGCTCACCAATGGGAAACACCATATATTTT	CASSPMGNTIYF
TRBV28	TRBD2	TRBJ2-1	many	TGTGCCAGCAGGGTGGGACTAGCGGGAGGATACAATGAGCAGTTCTTC	CASRVGLAGGYNEQFF
TRBV6-1	-	TRBJ1-5	few	TGTGCCAGCAGTCTTCAGGGAGTAAGGGGCAATCAGCCCCAGCATTTT	CASSLQGVRGNQPQHF
TRBV18	TRBD2	TRBJ2-1	few	TGTGCCAGCTCACCACCTAGCGGGGTTTTCTACAATGAGCAGTTCTTC	CASSPPSGVFYNEQFF
TRBV20-1	TRBD2	TRBJ2-1	many	TGCAGTGGCGGGACTAGCGGGAGAATTTACAATGAGCAGTTCTTC	CSGGTSGRIYNEQFF
TRBV12-3/TRBV12-4	TRBD2	TRBJ2-1	many	TGTGCCAGCAGTCTGCGGACTAGCGGGGCGTACAATGAGCAGTTCTTC	CASSLRTSGAYNEQFF
TRBV6-2/TRBV6-3	-	TRBJ1-2	many	TGTGCCAGCAGTTACTTCTCAGGGTTCTCCGGCTATGGCTACACCTTC	CASSYFSGFSGYGYTF
TRBV7-6	-	TRBJ1-4	few	TGTGCCAGCAGCCGGGGGGCTAGTGAAAAACTGTTTTTT	CASSRGASEKLFF
TRBV6-5	TRBD1	TRBJ1-5	-	TGTGCCAGCAGTTACTCCTTCCCTTGGGGGACAGGGGGCAAGGTGGCTAATCAGCCCCAGCATTTT	CASSYSFPWGTGGKVANQPQHF
TRBV20-1	-	TRBJ1-1	few	TGCAGTGCTAGTAGCCAGAATGAAGCTTTCTTT	CSASSQNEAFF
TRBV9	-	TRBJ2-7	many	TGTGCCAGCAGCGTAGGGCAGGGGGGGCCCTACGAGCAGTACTTC	CASSVGQGGPYEQYF
TRBV12-5	-	TRBJ2-1	-	TGTGCTAGTGGTTTGGTCGGAACGAATGAGCAGTTCTTC	CASGLVGTNEQFF
TRBV7-9	-	TRBJ2-3	many	TGTGCCAGCAGCCCACCTCAGGGGACGGGAAGCACAGATACGCAGTATTTT	CASSPPQGTGSTDTQYF
TRBV12-3/TRBV12-4	-	TRBJ2-1	many	TGTGCCAGCAGTTTAAGGCAGGGCAGCAATGAGCAGTTCTTC	CASSLRQGSNEQFF
TRBV4-3	TRBD1	TRBJ1-6	-	TGCGCCAGCAGCCAAGATCTACAGGGGGCATCCTATAATTCACCCCTCCACTTT	CASSQDLQGASYNSPLHF
TRBV7-2	TRBD1	TRBJ1-5	many	TGTGCCAGCAGCTTTCAGGGGGCGAATGTTGGCAATCAGCCCCAGCATTTT	CASSFQGANVGNQPQHF
TRBV7-2	-	TRBJ1-1	-	TGTGCCAGCAGCTTGGGGACATCCGACACTGAAGCTTTCTTT	CASSLGTSDTEAFF
TRBV28	TRBD2	TRBJ2-1	many	TGTGCCAGCAATCAACTAGCGGACTCCTACAATGAGCAGTTCTTC	CASNQLADSYNEQFF
TRBV27	TRBD2	TRBJ2-7	many	TGTGCCAGCAGCGTGCGGGGGGGGGGAGCGGGAATCGGCTACGAGCAGTACTTC	CASSVRGGGAGIGYEQYF
TRBV5-1	-	TRBJ1-1	many	TGCGCCAGCAGCTTGGAAGGCAGGACGAACACTGAAGCTTTCTTT	CASSLEGRTNTEAFF
TRBV7-9	TRBD1	TRBJ2-3	-	TGTGCCAGCAGCTCACGGACAGGTTTAACAGATACGCAGTATTTT	CASSSRTGLTDTQYF
TRBV12-3/TRBV12-4	-	TRBJ2-7	many	TGTGCCAGCAGTGGGGACGGTACGAGCTCCTACGAGCAGTACTTC	CASSGDGTSSYEQYF
TRBV19	-	TRBJ2-1	-	TGTGCCAGTAGTATAGACAAGGGGATCAAAGGCAATGAGCAGTTCTTC	CASSIDKGIKGNEQFF
TRBV4-1	-	TRBJ2-7	many	TGCGCCAGCAGCCAAGCCCGACTCGGGACCCGCGTCGGCGAGCAGTACTTC	CASSQARLGTRVGEQYF
TRBV7-8	-	TRBJ2-3	few	TGTGCCAGCAGCTATATGGGACCTTCAACCACCAGCACAGATACGCAGTATTTT	CASSYMGPSTTSTDTQYF
TRBV19	TRBD2	TRBJ2-7	few	TGTGCCAGTAGTATAGTAGGGGACTACCCTCTCTACGAGCAGTACTTC	CASSIVGDYPLYEQYF
TRBV20-1	-	TRBJ2-7	many	TGCAGTGCCCTACAGGGAATAGGCGAGCAGTACTTC	CSALQGIGEQYF
TRBV18	TRBD1	TRBJ2-3	many	TGTGCCAGCTCGCCACCGGGGACAGCTAGCACAGATACGCAGTATTTT	CASSPPGTASTDTQYF